This entry lists 7 T cell receptor beta chains sequenced from one sample in a study of shared clonotypes between healthy human individuals (dated by TCRdb to about 2020). To prepare the library, the immunoSEQ multiplex PCR assay was applied. Imported from immuneACCESS, the table was reduced by TCRdb to in-frame sequences with V and J called. These copies leave out some clones; in studies compared against another copy, an unresolved V gene accounts for under half, and the cause of the remainder is not known. The sample profile shows some 360,000 clones; around 67% of them were found once. The ten biggest clones cover under 11% of the sample. The sequencing input was memory CD4+ T cells sorted from blood. The sample's cell subset or site label, in plain terms: CD45RA-negative fraction. All receptors come from a young man in good health.

In this sample, this clone turned up a few times. V is TRBV10-1 and J is TRBJ2-3; no clear D. The V end was cut by 3 bases, the J end by 3 bases, with 13 bases between. Germline values: CDR1 WNHNN, CDR2 SYGVQD (reference sequence). The CDR3 consists of 15 residues. The CDR3 DNA reads as TGCGCCAGCAGTGATCCATTCGCCAGGACAGATACGCAGTATTTT. Translated: CASSDPFARTDTQYF.

The chain employs TRBV28 and TRBJ1-4; D possibly corresponds to TRBD1 (6 bases). Deletions cut 2 bases from V and 8 bases from J, with 12 bases between. The CDR3 length is 14 residues. Germline CDR1 MDHEN, CDR2 SYDVKM. The CDR3 bases are TGTGCCAGCAGTTTAACAGGGACGGTGGAAAAACTGTTTTTT. Encoded protein: CASSLTGTVEKLFF.

V and J are TRBV5-1 and TRBJ1-3, with 7 bases that match TRBD1. The CDR3 has 15 amino acids. V gave up 0 bases and J gave up 4 bases; unmatched junction bases: 4. In germline, CDR1 is SGHRS, CDR2 YFSETQ. The CDR3: CASSLAGQVGNTIYF. DNA for the CDR3: TGCGCCAGCAGCTTGGCCGGACAGGTCGGAAACACCATATATTTT.

The CDR3 DNA reads TGTGCCTGGAGTCAGGTCTCTGGAAACACCATATATTTT. Translating it yields CAWSQVSGNTIYF. The J gene is TRBJ1-3, the V gene TRBV30; no clear D. Trimming pared 2 bases from V and 0 bases from J, leaving 5 bases between. Germline V gene sequence: CDR1 GTSNPN, CDR2 SVGIG (reference sequence). This CDR3 is built from 13 residues.

The chain employs TRBV10-3 and TRBJ2-1; 9 bases align to TRBD1. CDR1 is ENHRY and CDR2 is SYGVKD in the germline V gene. Germline trimming cut 7 bases from V and 9 bases from J; bases unmatched to any gene: 10. The CDR3 contains 14 residues. The CDR3 sequence: CAITGTGLLGEQFF. The CDR3 DNA follows: TGTGCCATCACCGGGACAGGGCTTCTGGGTGAGCAGTTCTTC.

The chain couples TRBV28 to TRBJ1-5, with D possibly being TRBD1 (5 bases). Germline V gene sequence: CDR1 MDHEN, CDR2 SYDVKM. Trimming cost V 8 bases and J 0 bases, with 11 bases left between them. This CDR3 comprises 14 residues. CDR3 DNA: TGTGCCAGCCGACAGACATATAGCAATCAGCCCCAGCATTTT. Residues: CASRQTYSNQPQHF.

This clone was detected only once. This sequence joins TRBV6-1 and TRBJ2-7; D gene ambiguous. Trimming left V 8 bases short and J 4 bases short, with 9 bases between. Germline loops: CDR1 MNHNS, CDR2 SASEGT. The CDR3 extends over 11 amino acids. The CDR3 is CASVEFYEQYF. The CDR3 DNA is TGTGCCAGCGTGGAGTTTTACGAGCAGTACTTC.